Described below is a single T cell receptor (beta chain) sequence and its context. This entry is derived from a study of neoadjuvant nivolumab and ipilimumab in lung cancer. The V gene lost 7 bases and the J gene lost 6 bases, with 16 bases spanning the gap. Per germline, CDR1 SNHLY and CDR2 FYNNEI. The CDR3 length is 13 residues. Profiled with immunoSEQ multiplex PCR; TCRdb holds only in-frame clones, not every one. Of approximately 29,000 clones in the sample, less than 95% were seen once. The specimen was peripheral blood, collected after neoadjuvant nivolumab, alone or with ipilimumab, at or shortly before surgery. The sequence was obtained from an adult with non-small cell lung cancer. The genes are TRBV2 and TRBJ2-7; a weak D match, TRBD1 (7 bases). The CDR3 nucleotides are TGTGCCAGCAATTTTGACAGGGAGGCCGAGCAGTACTTC. Translating it yields CASNFDREAEQYF.